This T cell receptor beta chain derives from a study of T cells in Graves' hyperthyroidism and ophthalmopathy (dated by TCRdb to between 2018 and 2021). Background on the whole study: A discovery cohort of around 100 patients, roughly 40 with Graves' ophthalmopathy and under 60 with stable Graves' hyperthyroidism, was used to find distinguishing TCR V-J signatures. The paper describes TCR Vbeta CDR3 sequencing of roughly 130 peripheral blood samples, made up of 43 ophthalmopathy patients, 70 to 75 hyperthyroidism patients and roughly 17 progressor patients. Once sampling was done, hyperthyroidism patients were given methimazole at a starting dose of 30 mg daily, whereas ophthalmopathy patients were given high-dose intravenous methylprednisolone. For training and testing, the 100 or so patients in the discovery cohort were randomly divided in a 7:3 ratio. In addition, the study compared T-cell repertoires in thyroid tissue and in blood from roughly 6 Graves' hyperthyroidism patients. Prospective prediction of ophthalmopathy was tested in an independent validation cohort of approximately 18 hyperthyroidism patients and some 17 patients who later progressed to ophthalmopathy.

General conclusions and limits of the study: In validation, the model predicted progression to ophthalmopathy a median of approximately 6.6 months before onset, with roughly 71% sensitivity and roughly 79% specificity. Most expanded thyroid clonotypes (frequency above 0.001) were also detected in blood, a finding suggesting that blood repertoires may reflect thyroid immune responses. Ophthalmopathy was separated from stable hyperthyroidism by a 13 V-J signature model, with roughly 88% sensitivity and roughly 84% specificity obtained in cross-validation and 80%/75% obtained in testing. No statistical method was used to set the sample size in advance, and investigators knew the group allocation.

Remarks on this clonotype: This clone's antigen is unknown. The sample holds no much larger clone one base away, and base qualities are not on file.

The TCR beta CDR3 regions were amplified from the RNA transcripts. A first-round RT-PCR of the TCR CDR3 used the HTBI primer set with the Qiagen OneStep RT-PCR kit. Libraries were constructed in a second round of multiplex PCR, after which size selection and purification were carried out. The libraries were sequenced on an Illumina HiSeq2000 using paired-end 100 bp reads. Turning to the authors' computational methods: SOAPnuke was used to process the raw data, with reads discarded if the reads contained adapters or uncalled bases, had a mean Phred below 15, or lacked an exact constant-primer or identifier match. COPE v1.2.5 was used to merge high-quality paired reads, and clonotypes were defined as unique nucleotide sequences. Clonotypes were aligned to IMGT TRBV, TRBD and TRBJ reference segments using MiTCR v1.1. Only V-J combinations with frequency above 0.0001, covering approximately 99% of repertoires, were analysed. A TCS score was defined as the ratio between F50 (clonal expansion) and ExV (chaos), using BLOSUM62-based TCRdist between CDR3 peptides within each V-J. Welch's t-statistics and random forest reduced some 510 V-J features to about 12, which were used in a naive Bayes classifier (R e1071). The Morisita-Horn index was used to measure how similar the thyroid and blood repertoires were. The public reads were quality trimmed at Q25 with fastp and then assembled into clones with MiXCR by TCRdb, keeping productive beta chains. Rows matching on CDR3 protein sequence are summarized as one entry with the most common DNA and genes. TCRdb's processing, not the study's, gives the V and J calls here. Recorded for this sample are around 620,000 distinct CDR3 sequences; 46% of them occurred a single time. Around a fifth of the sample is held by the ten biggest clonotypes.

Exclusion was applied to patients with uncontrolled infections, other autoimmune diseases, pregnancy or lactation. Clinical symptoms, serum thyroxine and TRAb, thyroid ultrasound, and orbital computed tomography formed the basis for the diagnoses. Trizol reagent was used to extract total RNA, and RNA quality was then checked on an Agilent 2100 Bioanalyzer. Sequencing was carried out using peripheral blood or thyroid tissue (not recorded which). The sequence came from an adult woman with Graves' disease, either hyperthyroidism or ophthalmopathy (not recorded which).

CDR3 reads: CSVGSGRAVGELFF. The nucleotide sequence is given as TGCAGCGTCGGCAGCGGGCGGGCCGTCGGGGAGCTGTTTTTT. This chain is built from TRBV29-1 and TRBJ2-2, with a weak D call of TRBD2 (6 bases match). Counted from cysteine to phenylalanine, this CDR3 has 14 amino acids. Only the CDR3 DNA is retained, 42 bases long and in frame from the first base. CDR1 SQVTM and CDR2 ANQGSEA were looked up in the germline V gene. The V and J ends are trimmed by 6 bases and 7 bases, leaving 18 bases between them.